This TCR beta chain stems from a study of cytomegalovirus exposure and HLA in healthy donors. V was trimmed by 2 bases and J by 7 bases, leaving 8 bases between them. This CDR3 contains 13 residues. Germline-derived CDR1 and CDR2 are KGHSH and LQKENI. The repertoire was sequenced with immunoSEQ multiplex PCR; TCRdb's copy has only in-frame clones and lacks some. The sample contains about 240,000 clones, 75% to 90% of which appear only once. To note about this clone: Its target is unknown.

Study findings and constraints: Researchers counted around 180 TCR beta chains as cytomegalovirus-associated.

The clonotype was recovered from a woman aged 25 to 39 in good health and CMV-seropositive. This sequence joins TRBV18 and TRBJ1-4; tentatively, D is TRBD1 (6 bases). Sequenced: PBMCs. Here the CDR3 DNA reads TGTGCCAGCTCACCAGACAGGAGTGAAAAACTGTTTTTT. As protein: CASSPDRSEKLFF.